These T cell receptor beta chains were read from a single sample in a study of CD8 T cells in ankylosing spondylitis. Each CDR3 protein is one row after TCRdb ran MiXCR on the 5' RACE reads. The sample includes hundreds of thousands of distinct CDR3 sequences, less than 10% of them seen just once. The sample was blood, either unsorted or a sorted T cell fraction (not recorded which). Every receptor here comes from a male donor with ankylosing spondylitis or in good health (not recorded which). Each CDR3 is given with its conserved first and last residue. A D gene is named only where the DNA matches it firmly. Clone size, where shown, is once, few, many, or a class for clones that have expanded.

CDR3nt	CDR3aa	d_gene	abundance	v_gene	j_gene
TGTGCCAGCAGCTTAAGTCTGGGTAGCGGGGGCTCCTACAATGAGCAGTTCTTC	CASSLSLGSGGSYNEQFF	TRBD2	few	TRBV11-2	TRBJ2-1
TGTGCCAGCAGCATGGCAGGGTATGACACCGGGGAGCTGTTTTTT	CASSMAGYDTGELFF	.	many	TRBV5-8	TRBJ2-2
TGTGCCAGCAGCTCTCTCCATGAGCAGTTCTTC	CASSSLHEQFF	.	many	TRBV12-3/TRBV12-4	TRBJ2-1
TGTGCCAGCAGTAAGGGACTCTACACCGGGGAGCTGTTTTTT	CASSKGLYTGELFF	.	many	TRBV12-3/TRBV12-4	TRBJ2-2
TGTGCCAGCAACCAGCCCGGGGTGGACACTGAAGCTTTCTTT	CASNQPGVDTEAFF	.	many	TRBV7-6	TRBJ1-1
TGTGCCAGCAGCTTAGGAACCCCAAGGACACCTTACGAGCAGTACTTC	CASSLGTPRTPYEQYF	.	few	TRBV7-6	TRBJ2-7
TGCGCCAGCAGGCGGGGGCAGCAAGAGACCCAGTACTTC	CASRRGQQETQYF	.	.	TRBV5-1	TRBJ2-5
TGCGCCAGCAGCCTTGACCGGACGGGAGGCAATGAGCAGTTCTTC	CASSLDRTGGNEQFF	TRBD2	many	TRBV4-1	TRBJ2-1
TGTGCCAGCAGTAGAACCGGGACTGATGAGCAGTTCTTC	CASSRTGTDEQFF	.	.	TRBV6-1	TRBJ2-1
TGTGCCAGCAGCTTAGATCGTGTTGAAGGGAACACTGAAGCTTTCTTT	CASSLDRVEGNTEAFF	.	.	TRBV7-9	TRBJ1-1
TGTGCCTGGAGTGGCGCGGCGATAGAAAAACTGTTTTTT	CAWSGAAIEKLFF	.	.	TRBV30	TRBJ1-4
.	CASSSSGSGGEQFF	.	.	TRBV12-3/TRBV12-4	TRBJ2-1
TGCGCCAGCAGTCTTACAGGGACGGGAGAGACCCAGTACTTC	CASSLTGTGETQYF	.	.	TRBV5-1	TRBJ2-5
TGTGCCAGCAGCCACAGGGGTAATTCACCCCTCCACTTT	CASSHRGNSPLHF	.	many	TRBV3-1	TRBJ1-6
TGTGCCAGCAGCCCCTGGGGCATTAGGGCGGGCAATCAGCCCCAGCATTTT	CASSPWGIRAGNQPQHF	.	many	TRBV12-3/TRBV12-4	TRBJ1-5
TGTGCCAGCAGCCAAGACGAGGGAGGGGGCTCGAGCAATCAGCCCCAGCATTTT	CASSQDEGGGSSNQPQHF	TRBD1	many	TRBV3-1	TRBJ1-5
TGTGCCAGCAGTTTATCCAGGGACAGCACAGATACGCAGTATTTT	CASSLSRDSTDTQYF	.	many	TRBV28	TRBJ2-3
TGTGCCAGCAGCCAAGAAGGGTTCTCTGGAAACACCATATATTTT	CASSQEGFSGNTIYF	.	many	TRBV3-1	TRBJ1-3
TGTGCCAGCAGTTATGGAGTCACTGAAGCTTTCTTT	CASSYGVTEAFF	.	many	TRBV6-2/TRBV6-3	TRBJ1-1
TGTGCCAGCAGTTCCGCAGGGGAAAGAAACACCATATATTTT	CASSSAGERNTIYF	.	many	TRBV12-3/TRBV12-4	TRBJ1-3
TGCGCCAGCGCCCGGGACTACAAAACAGATACGCAGTATTTT	CASARDYKTDTQYF	TRBD2	.	TRBV5-1	TRBJ2-3
TGTGCCAGCAGTTACGCGACGAAAGAGACCCAGTACTTC	CASSYATKETQYF	.	many	TRBV6-2/TRBV6-3	TRBJ2-5
TGCAGTGCCACCTCTAGCCGTCTAGCGGGGTCTAGCACAGATACGCAGTATTTT	CSATSSRLAGSSTDTQYF	TRBD2	many	TRBV20-1	TRBJ2-3
TGTGCCAGCAGCCTAACACTAGCGGGAGAAGTAGGTGAGCAGTTCTTC	CASSLTLAGEVGEQFF	TRBD2	many	TRBV9	TRBJ2-1
TGTGCCAGCAGCCATCGGGACAGCTCTGGAAACACCATATATTTT	CASSHRDSSGNTIYF	TRBD1	.	TRBV11-2	TRBJ1-3
TGTGCCAGCAGCTTAGAAGCGGGAGGGTCTTTAGGTGGAGATACGCAGTATTTT	CASSLEAGGSLGGDTQYF	TRBD2	few	TRBV11-2	TRBJ2-3
TGTGCCAGCAGCTTTCCCAGGACTGCGAAAGGGTATGGCTACACCTTC	CASSFPRTAKGYGYTF	.	many	TRBV7-2	TRBJ1-2
TGTGCCAGCAGCATTGGTAGGGGCACTGAAGCTTTCTTT	CASSIGRGTEAFF	.	many	TRBV5-6	TRBJ1-1
TGCAGTGCTAGAGGACCAGGGAGCCCAGATACGCAGTATTTT	CSARGPGSPDTQYF	.	many	TRBV20-1	TRBJ2-3
TGCAGCGTTGAAGGGACTAGCGGGAAGTCTCCATTGTTCTTC	CSVEGTSGKSPLFF	TRBD2	many	TRBV29-1	TRBJ2-1
TGTGCCAGCAGTTTAAGGGGGATCGGGTACGAGCAGTACTTC	CASSLRGIGYEQYF	.	many	TRBV12-3/TRBV12-4	TRBJ2-7
TGTGCCAGCAGCCCCACAACTTGGGAGCAGTTCTTC	CASSPTTWEQFF	.	many	TRBV6-2/TRBV6-3	TRBJ2-1
TGTGCCAGCACCGCGACTACCGCAGATACGCAGTATTTT	CASTATTADTQYF	.	many	TRBV12-3/TRBV12-4	TRBJ2-3
TGCAGTGCTAGAGATCGGTGGACAGCCCTTACCACAGATACGCAGTATTTT	CSARDRWTALTTDTQYF	.	many	TRBV20-1	TRBJ2-3
TGTGCCAGCAGTTACCCCAGACTCAGGGGAGAGACCCAGTACTTC	CASSYPRLRGETQYF	.	many	TRBV6-2/TRBV6-3	TRBJ2-5
TGCAGTGCTAGAGGGTTAGACATGAACACTGAAGCTTTCTTT	CSARGLDMNTEAFF	.	many	TRBV20-1	TRBJ1-1
TGCAGTGCTACATCGTACTCTGGGGCCAACGTCCTGACTTTC	CSATSYSGANVLTF	.	many	TRBV20-1	TRBJ2-6
TGTGCCAGCAGTACTAGCGGGAGGGCGAACACCGGGGAGCTGTTTTTT	CASSTSGRANTGELFF	TRBD2	many	TRBV12-3/TRBV12-4	TRBJ2-2
TGTGCCAGCAGCTTAGCGGGAGGTATCTACGAGCAGTACTTC	CASSLAGGIYEQYF	TRBD2	many	TRBV7-3	TRBJ2-7
TGTGCCAGCAGCTTGGGCGGGTCCTCTGGAAACACCATATATTTT	CASSLGGSSGNTIYF	.	many	TRBV5-6	TRBJ1-3
TGCAGTGCCAGAGGGCTAGCGGCCTACGAGCAGTACTTC	CSARGLAAYEQYF	TRBD2	many	TRBV20-1	TRBJ2-7
TGTGCCAGCAGCCGCTCGGGGAGCACAGATACGCAGTATTTT	CASSRSGSTDTQYF	.	many	TRBV6-2/TRBV6-3	TRBJ2-3
TGTGCCAGCAGCTTGGTCTCCGAGACAGGCTTCCACAATGAGCAGTTCTTC	CASSLVSETGFHNEQFF	.	many	TRBV5-5	TRBJ2-1